These T cell receptor beta chains were read from a single sample in a study of T cells in Graves' hyperthyroidism and ophthalmopathy. One entry per CDR3 protein results from TCRdb running MiXCR on the multiplex PCR reads. The sample holds around 600,000 distinct CDR3 sequences, just under 45% seen once. Sequenced input: peripheral blood or thyroid tissue (not recorded which). All receptors derive from an adult man with Graves' disease, either hyperthyroidism or ophthalmopathy (not recorded which). Both conserved end residues are part of each CDR3. A D gene is named only where the DNA matches it firmly. Clone size is given for some rows only: seen once, a few or many times, or a class if the clone is expanded.

>TRBV6-5|TRBJ2-3|TRBD2|-
CASTAGGNTDTQYF
TGTGCCAGTACAGCGGGAGGGAACACAGATACGCAGTATTTT
>TRBV7-9|TRBJ2-5|-|-
CASTPQRAQETQYF
TGTGCCAGCACCCCCCAGCGAGCCCAAGAGACCCAGTACTTC
>TRBV6-1|TRBJ1-6|-|few
CASSRNSGNSPLHF
TGTGCCAGCAGTCGAAACAGCGGCAATTCACCCCTCCACTTT
>TRBV7-2|TRBJ1-6|-|many
CASSGTGYNSPLHF
TGTGCCAGCAGCGGAACAGGGTATAATTCACCCCTCCACTTT
>TRBV12-3/TRBV12-4|TRBJ1-5|-|-
CASSPRAGGNQPQHF
TGTGCCAGCTCACCACGTGCAGGGGGCAATCAGCCCCAGCATTTT
>TRBV10-2|TRBJ2-7|-|-
CVSSERTTGSYEQYF
TGCGTCAGCAGTGAACGGACGACAGGTAGCTACGAGCAGTACTTC
>TRBV20-1|TRBJ1-1|-|once
CSARRTGNTEAFF
TGCAGTGCTAGACGTACAGGGAACACTGAAGCTTTCTTT
>TRBV7-8|TRBJ1-4|-|-
CASSLKSTTNEKLFF
TGTGCCAGCAGCTTAAAATCTACAACTAATGAAAAACTGTTTTTT
>TRBV5-1|TRBJ1-2|-|-
CASSLAVGSDCGYTF
TGCGCCAGCAGCTTGGCCGTAGGGTCGGACTGTGGCTACACCTTC
>TRBV7-9|TRBJ2-7|TRBD2|-
CASSWNGLAGYEQYF
TGTGCCAGCAGCTGGAACGGACTAGCGGGCTACGAGCAGTACTTC
>TRBV24-1|TRBJ1-1|-|-
CATSDSRNTEAFF
TGTGCCACCAGTGATTCGAGGAACACTGAAGCTTTCTTT
>TRBV7-9|TRBJ1-2|-|many
CASSSLPAAGSGGYTF
TGTGCCAGCAGCTCCCTACCCGCAGCGGGAAGCGGTGGCTACACCTTC
>TRBV10-3|TRBJ2-7|TRBD1|many
CASSVQGAREQYF
TGTGCCTCCTCCGTACAGGGGGCGCGAGAGCAGTACTTC
>TRBV29-1|TRBJ1-1|TRBD1|-
CSGTGTDGTEAFF
TGCAGCGGGACAGGGACGGATGGCACTGAAGCTTTCTTT
>TRBV19|TRBJ1-6|-|many
CASSMGQHNSPLHF
TGTGCCAGTAGTATGGGCCAACATAATTCACCCCTCCACTTT
>TRBV6-5|TRBJ2-5|TRBD1|-
CAIGQGGVKTQYF
TGTGCCATTGGACAGGGAGGCGTGAAGACCCAGTACTTC
>TRBV7-2|TRBJ1-1|-|-
CASGRRNTEAFF
TGTGCCAGCGGACGGAGGAACACTGAAGCTTTCTTT
>TRBV7-2|TRBJ2-7|TRBD1|-
CASSLVPGAGGTYEQYF
TGTGCCAGCAGCCTTGTCCCCGGGGCAGGGGGCACCTACGAGCAGTACTTC
>TRBV19|TRBJ1-3|-|-
CASRPGRYSGNTIYF
TGTGCCAGTAGACCGGGCAGATACTCTGGAAACACCATATATTTT
>TRBV19|TRBJ1-1|-|-
CASSIGDLAFF
TGTGCCAGTAGTATCGGAGATTTAGCTTTCTTT
>TRBV7-8|TRBJ1-4|-|-
CASSLGPGPPLPNEKLFF
TGTGCCAGCAGCTTAGGACCAGGACCGCCGTTACCTAATGAAAAACTGTTTTTT
>TRBV7-3|TRBJ1-3|-|few
CASRSYHSSGNTIYF
TGTGCCAGCAGGTCTTATCATAGCTCTGGAAACACCATATATTTT
>TRBV29-1|TRBJ1-5|TRBD1|-
CSKTGGQPQHF
TGCAGCAAGACAGGGGGGCAGCCCCAGCATTTT
>TRBV7-9|TRBJ1-1|TRBD1|once
CASSPQGASNTEAFF
TGTGCCAGCAGCCCTCAGGGGGCCTCGAACACTGAAGCTTTCTTT
>TRBV7-9|TRBJ2-7|-|few
CASSQPRGLVYEQYF
TGTGCCAGCAGCCAGCCGAGGGGTCTCGTCTACGAGCAGTACTTC
>TRBV7-9|TRBJ2-2|-|many
CASSLAKFAWENTGELFF
TGTGCCAGCAGCTTAGCGAAATTTGCGTGGGAGAACACCGGGGAGCTGTTTTTT
>TRBV6-5|TRBJ1-1|-|-
CASSYRGEDTEAFF
TGTGCCAGCAGTTACCGGGGCGAGGACACTGAAGCTTTCTTT
>TRBV7-9|TRBJ1-1|TRBD1|many
CASSFWTGMYTEAFF
TGTGCCAGCAGCTTCTGGACAGGAATGTACACTGAAGCTTTCTTT
>TRBV12-3/TRBV12-4|TRBJ2-7|-|-
CASSYSAGSYEQYF
TGTGCCAGCAGTTACTCGGCCGGGTCCTACGAGCAGTACTTC
>TRBV29-1|TRBJ1-2|-|-
CSIRTVLFGYTF
TGCAGCATACGGACAGTCCTCTTTGGCTACACCTTC
>TRBV10-3|TRBJ1-3|-|-
CAIANGGRGNTIYF
TGTGCCATCGCTAATGGAGGACGTGGAAACACCATATATTTT
>TRBV20-1|TRBJ1-6|-|-
CSVGVDYNSPLHF
TGCAGTGTGGGGGTGGACTATAATTCACCCCTCCACTTT
>TRBV28|TRBJ1-5|-|many
CASGDSNQPQHF
TGTGCCAGCGGAGATAGCAATCAGCCCCAGCATTTT
>TRBV7-9|TRBJ1-2|TRBD1|-
CASSLYPGGYYGYTF
TGTGCCAGCAGTTTATATCCAGGGGGATACTATGGCTACACCTTC
>TRBV20-1|TRBJ2-7|-|-
CSAREPTAYEQYF
TGCAGTGCTAGAGAGCCCACCGCCTACGAGCAGTACTTC
>TRBV10-2|TRBJ2-5|-|-
CASSTDSGRQETQYF
TGCGCCAGCAGTACCGACAGTGGAAGGCAAGAGACCCAGTACTTC
>TRBV15|TRBJ1-4|-|-
CATSSHNEKLFF
TGTGCCACCAGCAGCCATAATGAAAAACTGTTTTTT
>TRBV7-9|TRBJ2-7|TRBD1|few
CASSLRTGHYEQYF
TGTGCCAGCAGCCTCCGGACAGGCCACTACGAGCAGTACTTC
>TRBV7-2|TRBJ2-7|TRBD2|few
CASSFGGGEQYF
TGTGCCAGCAGTTTTGGGGGGGGCGAGCAGTACTTC
>TRBV29-1|TRBJ1-1|-|many
CSVRPSAEAFF
TGCAGCGTTCGGCCCTCGGCTGAAGCTTTCTTT
>TRBV5-4|TRBJ2-7|-|few
CASSLEPGRFYEQYF
TGTGCCAGCAGCTTGGAACCGGGACGATTCTACGAGCAGTACTTC
>TRBV2|TRBJ1-2|-|-
CASSSTGVVVDGYTF
TGTGCCAGCAGTTCAACCGGGGTAGTCGTAGATGGCTACACCTTC
>TRBV7-6|TRBJ2-7|TRBD1|-
CASSFLGQGAAYEQYF
TGTGCCAGCAGCTTCCTAGGACAGGGGGCTGCCTACGAGCAGTACTTC
>TRBV7-2|TRBJ2-5|-|many
CASSLEGSKTQYF
TGTGCCAGCAGCTTAGAGGGGAGCAAGACCCAGTACTTC
>TRBV7-2|TRBJ2-2|-|many
CASSLEVAGELFF
TGTGCCAGCAGCTTAGAAGTGGCCGGGGAGCTGTTTTTT
>TRBV15|TRBJ1-5|TRBD1|once
CATSSLRGTGNQPQHF
TGTGCCACCAGCAGCTTAAGGGGGACAGGCAATCAGCCCCAGCATTTT